This TCR beta chain was sequenced for a study of OX40 agonist ivuxolimab in advanced cancers. Study conclusions and caveats: At doses 0.1 to 3.0 mg/kg, CD4+ and CD8+ clones expanded.

TCRdb's copy holds only in-frame clones and misses some; the assay was immunoSEQ multiplex PCR. The sample lists over 70,000 clones, more than 75% seen once, with about 0.3% in the top ten. This clone was observed a single time. Its antigen remains unidentified. Per the germline V gene, CDR1 is MNHEY and CDR2 is SMNVEV (reference sequence). V lost 0 bases, J lost 4 bases, and 4 bases lay in between. The CDR3 runs 13 residues. The source is an adult with an advanced solid tumor such as melanoma, head and neck, liver or kidney cancer. The chain is built from TRBV27 and TRBJ2-1; no definite D call. The specimen comprised CD4+ or CD8+ T cells sorted from blood, sampled in a trial of the OX40 agonist ivuxolimab. The CDR3 DNA follows: TGTGCCAGCAGTTTATCCCTGTACAATGAGCAGTTCTTC. Amino acid sequence: CASSLSLYNEQFF.